The 24 T cell receptor beta chains below all came from one sample that was sequenced in a study of T cell responses to AZD1222 COVID-19 vaccine. Libraries were prepared by immunoSEQ multiplex PCR; TCRdb keeps only in-frame clonotypes and omits some of them. The table shows about 150,000 clones, with about 91% occurring only once. This material consisted of peripheral blood, taken on day 0 of AZD1222 vaccination. The receptors were gathered from an adult in good health.

The rearrangement links TRBV9 to TRBJ1-1; unclear D gene. With 4 bases removed from V and 2 bases from J, the gap between germline ends came to 24 bases. Per the germline V gene, CDR1 is SGDLS and CDR2 is YYNGEE. The CDR3 totals 18 residues. This chain's CDR3 is CASSSQPGVGNLNTEAFF. Written as DNA, the CDR3 is TGTGCCAGCAGCTCCCAGCCCGGGGTCGGTAACCTTAACACTGAAGCTTTCTTT.

The chain uses TRBV7-3 and TRBJ1-1, with TRBD1 identical over 7 bases. The germline V gene encodes CDR1 SGHTA and CDR2 FQGTGA. Trimming cost V 5 bases and J 4 bases; bases outside gene matches: 4. The CDR3 runs 13 residues. The chain's CDR3 is CASSMGQITEAFF. In DNA, the CDR3 is TGTGCCAGCAGCATGGGACAGATCACTGAAGCTTTCTTT. The entire variable domain, with the rest obtained from reference TRBV7-3 and TRBJ1-1, is as follows: GAGVSQTPSNKVTEKGKYVELRCDPISGHTALYWYRQSLGQGPEFLIYFQGTGAADDSGLPNDRFFAVRPEGSVSTLKIQRTERGDSAVYLCASSMGQITEAFFGQGTRLTVV.

The V gene is TRBV4-3, the J gene TRBJ2-3; TRBD1 agrees at 7 bases. Germline CDR1 and CDR2: LGHNA and YSLEER. V was pared by 3 bases and J by 2 bases, with 5 bases of the junction left unmatched. The CDR3 has 15 residues. The DNA of the CDR3 is TGCGCCAGCAGCCAGACAGGGACCATCACAGATACGCAGTATTTT. This codes for CASSQTGTITDTQYF.

J is TRBJ2-3 and V is TRBV6-5; 8 nucleotides line up with TRBD2. With 5 bases clipped from V and 3 bases from J, the junction kept 4 bases outside the gene matches. The germline V gene has CDR1 MNHEY and CDR2 SVGAGI. This CDR3 has 14 residues. The CDR3 sequence: CASSTGTRTDTQYF. The CDR3 nucleotides are TGTGCCAGCAGTACCGGGACTAGGACAGATACGCAGTATTTT.

The CDR3 bases are TGTGCCAGCATTCGGGCAGGGGAGGAGACCCAGTACTTC. Amino acid sequence: CASIRAGEETQYF. This chain connects TRBV6-5 to TRBJ2-5; possible D gene TRBD1, 6 bases. V lost 7 bases to trimming and J lost 5 bases, with 14 bases between them. This CDR3 spans 13 amino acids. Germline CDR1 MNHEY, CDR2 SVGAGI.

The sample holds one count of this clone. The chain uses TRBV11-3 and TRBJ2-5, with 8 bases aligning to TRBD2. In germline, CDR1 is SGHNT, CDR2 YENEEA. CDR3 length: 15 amino acids. The V and J ends lost 5 bases and 1 base, in that order; junction bases with no gene match: 6. CDR3 coding DNA: TGTGCCAGCAGCGCCTCGGGAGGGACCCAAGAGACCCAGTACTTC. Its translation is CASSASGGTQETQYF. The whole variable domain, filled in from reference TRBV11-3 and TRBJ2-5, reads EAGVVQSPRYKIIEKKQPVAFWCNPISGHNTLYWYLQNLGQGPELLIRYENEEAVDDSQLPKDRFSAERLKGVDSTLKIQPAELGDSAVYLCASSASGGTQETQYFGPGTRLLVL.

V and J are TRBV5-4 and TRBJ1-1; 7 bases are a match to TRBD1. This CDR3 region has 18 residues. V shed 4 bases, J shed 0 bases, and the junction held 15 bases outside the gene matches. CDR1 is SGHNT and CDR2 is YYREEE in the germline V gene (reference sequence). The CDR3 sequence is CASSQPGTVVGMNTEAFF. CDR3 coding DNA: TGTGCCAGCAGCCAACCCGGGACAGTGGTCGGAATGAACACTGAAGCTTTCTTT.

This clone was observed once. This chain links TRBV14 with TRBJ2-6; possibly TRBD1 for D (7 bases). Trimming took 2 bases from V and 3 from J, leaving 11 bases between them. CDR3 length: 16 residues. Germline CDR1 is SGHDN and CDR2 is FVKESK. The CDR3 region has the DNA TGTGCCAGCAGCCAATGGCAGGGGGGTGGGGCCAACGTCCTGACTTTC. This codes for CASSQWQGGGANVLTF.

The chain links TRBV27 to TRBJ2-1; 7 bases fit TRBD2. The ends lost 10 bases at V and 3 bases at J; junction bases unmatched: 9. Germline CDR1 is MNHEY and CDR2 is SMNVEV (reference sequence). This CDR3 has 14 residues. CDR3 nucleotide sequence: TGTGCCACCTCTGGCGGGAGCTACTACAATGAGCAGTTCTTC. Translation gives CATSGGSYYNEQFF.

This clone was found once. The V call is TRBV10-3, the J call TRBJ1-5; D unclear. Germline assignment: CDR1 ENHRY and CDR2 SYGVKD. Trimming shortened V by 4 bases and J by 0 bases, and 4 bases separated the two germline ends. This CDR3 is 13 amino acids long. The CDR3 spells CAISGVSNQPQHF. The CDR3 DNA reads as TGTGCCATCAGTGGGGTTAGCAATCAGCCCCAGCATTTT.

CDR3 sequence reads: CSVVSTGKDQPQHF. DNA for the CDR3: TGCAGCGTTGTTTCGACAGGGAAGGATCAGCCCCAGCATTTT. V is TRBV29-1 and J is TRBJ1-5; 7 bases match TRBD1. Germline V lookup: CDR1 SQVTM, CDR2 ANQGSEA. Trimming took 4 bases from V and 5 from J; bases not matched to a gene: 8. This CDR3 has 14 amino acids.

This chain joins TRBV30 and TRBJ1-1; 7 bases fit TRBD1. The CDR3 extends over 13 amino acids. Germline trimming cut 3 bases from V and 8 bases from J; bases unmatched to any gene: 9. The germline V gene encodes CDR1 GTSNPN and CDR2 SVGIG (reference sequence). CDR3 DNA: TGTGCCTGGAGCCCGGACAGGCGGTCAGAAGCTTTCTTT. Amino acids: CAWSPDRRSEAFF.

The chain links TRBV13 to TRBJ2-3; D may be TRBD1 (6 bases). Germline V gives CDR1 PRHDT, CDR2 FYEKMQ (reference sequence). The CDR3 runs to 15 residues. V was clipped by 2 bases and J by 0 bases, with 9 bases between them. The CDR3 protein is CASSLRQASTDTQYF. CDR3 nucleotides: TGTGCCAGCAGCTTAAGACAGGCTAGCACAGATACGCAGTATTTT.

The V call is TRBV7-9, the J call TRBJ2-7, with D possibly TRBD2 on 6 matching bases. This CDR3 spans 14 amino acids. Germline loops: CDR1 SEHNR, CDR2 FQNEAQ (reference sequence). The germline V and J ends were trimmed by 3 bases and 6 bases, with 15 bases remaining between them. CDR3 in amino acids: CASSFSSFGGEQYF. Here the CDR3 DNA reads TGTGCCAGCAGCTTTTCCTCTTTCGGGGGCGAGCAGTACTTC.

V and J are TRBV18 and TRBJ1-5, with a weak D call TRBD1 (6 bases). Germline lookup yields CDR1 KGHSH and CDR2 LQKENI. CDR3 length: 16 amino acids. The V end lost 4 bases, the J end lost 1 base, and 14 bases lay between the germline ends. CDR3 in DNA: TGTGCCAGCTCACGAGGTGGACAGACAAGCAATCAGCCCCAGCATTTT. This encodes CASSRGGQTSNQPQHF.

This chain uses TRBV6-4 with TRBJ2-2; TRBD1 matches 7 bases. CDR3 length: 13 residues. The germline gives CDR1 MRHNA, CDR2 SNTAGT. With V trimmed by 10 bases and J by 1 base, 3 bases remained unmatched. CDR3 protein: CATRGKNTGELFF. The CDR3 coding sequence is TGTGCCACCAGGGGGAAGAACACCGGGGAGCTGTTTTTT.

This clone was picked up one time. The rearrangement joins TRBV9 to TRBJ2-3; D is possibly TRBD1 or TRBD2 (5 bases each). This CDR3 is built from 16 residues. Germline CDR1 SGDLS, CDR2 YYNGEE. The V end was cut by 0 bases, the J end by 2 bases, with 13 bases between. The CDR3 DNA reads TGTGCCAGCAGCGTAGTCGGGACGGACCCCACAGATACGCAGTATTTT. Translated: CASSVVGTDPTDTQYF.

V usage is TRBV30 and J usage is TRBJ1-1; D call uncertain. The CDR3 consists of 13 residues. Trimming pared 3 bases from V and 1 base from J, leaving 9 bases between. From germline, CDR1 is GTSNPN and CDR2 SVGIG (reference sequence). The CDR3 DNA reads as TGTGCCTGGAGCGCGACACAGAACACTGAAGCTTTCTTT. Its translation is CAWSATQNTEAFF.

The chain links TRBV4-3 to TRBJ2-1, with TRBD2 identical over 7 bases. Germline V gene sequence: CDR1 LGHNA, CDR2 YSLEER. CDR3 size: 15 residues. Trimming at V came to 4 bases and at J to 2 bases, leaving 5 bases not matched to a gene. CDR3 in DNA: TGCGCCAGCAGCCTGGGGAGGGGAACCTACAATGAGCAGTTCTTC. Amino acids: CASSLGRGTYNEQFF.

The chain uses TRBV7-2 and TRBJ1-1; D gene uncertain. Trimming removed 4 bases from V and 4 bases from J, with 19 bases in between. Germline V gene lookup returns CDR1 SGHTA and CDR2 FQGNSA. This CDR3 contains 16 residues. The CDR3: CASSSRGHALSTEAFF. In DNA form, the CDR3 reads TGTGCCAGCAGCTCCAGAGGGCACGCCTTGAGCACTGAAGCTTTCTTT.

The chain combines TRBV30 with TRBJ2-7; D call uncertain. CDR3 length: 12 amino acids. Germline V gives CDR1 GTSNPN, CDR2 SVGIG (reference sequence). Trimming left V 4 bases short and J 0 bases short, with 7 bases between. In DNA form, the CDR3 reads TGTGCCTGGACAGCTCACTCCTACGAGCAGTACTTC. It translates to CAWTAHSYEQYF.

This chain connects TRBV5-1 to TRBJ2-5; D remains ambiguous. Germline V CDR1 and CDR2: SGHRS, YFSETQ. The CDR3 consists of 13 residues. With 3 bases removed from V and 3 bases from J, the gap between germline ends came to 9 bases. In nucleotides, the CDR3 is TGCGCCAGCAGCTCACTAAAGGAAGAGACCCAGTACTTC. This gives the protein CASSSLKEETQYF.

The chain recombines TRBV19 with TRBJ2-1; 8 bases are a match to TRBD2. The CDR3 runs to 17 residues. The ends lost 7 bases at V and 6 bases at J; junction bases unmatched: 17. In germline, CDR1 is LNHDA, CDR2 SQIVND (reference sequence). The CDR3 here is CASNGNDRVAGFNEQFF. The CDR3 DNA sequence: TGTGCCAGTAACGGGAACGATAGAGTAGCGGGATTCAATGAGCAGTTCTTC.

The chain employs TRBV5-1 and TRBJ2-1, with 12 bases aligning to TRBD2. J was trimmed by 5 bases and V by 1 base; bases with no gene match: 4. CDR3 length: 16 residues. CDR1 is SGHRS and CDR2 is YFSETQ in the germline V gene. The CDR3 sequence: CASSLRTSGAHNEQFF. The CDR3 nucleotides are TGCGCCAGCAGCTTGCGGACTAGCGGGGCCCACAATGAGCAGTTCTTC.